Shown below are 25 T cell receptor beta chains from a single sample sequenced in a study of T cells in Graves' hyperthyroidism and ophthalmopathy. Researchers took RNA transcripts and amplified the TCR beta CDR3 regions from them. When the TCR CDR3 underwent first-round RT-PCR, the HTBI primer set was used. A single record per CDR3 protein comes from TCRdb applying MiXCR to the multiplex PCR reads. The sample includes approximately 400,000 distinct CDR3 sequences, approximately 17% of them seen just once. The material sequenced was blood. Receptor source: a man between 18 and 35 years old with Graves' ophthalmopathy.

The chain carries TRBV2 and TRBJ1-1, with 12 bases identical to TRBD1. CDR3 length: 16 residues. The germline CDR1 and CDR2 sequences are SNHLY and FYNNEI. V dropped 6 bases and J dropped 3; count of bases not matched to a gene: 8. This CDR3 reads CASSAHRDRGHTEAFF. The DNA for the CDR3 is TGTGCCAGCAGCGCCCACCGGGACAGGGGGCACACTGAAGCTTTCTTT.

The rearrangement uses TRBV28 and TRBJ2-3; weak D call: TRBD1 (6 bases). Between the trimmed V and J ends, which lost 4 bases and 6 bases, there was a span of 14 bases. This CDR3 comprises 14 residues. Per the germline V gene, CDR1 is MDHEN and CDR2 is SYDVKM. The CDR3 loop reads CASSSGTPVDTQYF. The CDR3, as DNA: TGTGCCAGCAGTTCCGGGACACCGGTGGATACGCAGTATTTT. Complete variable domain (other parts from reference TRBV28 and TRBJ2-3): DVKVTQSSRYLVKRTGEKVFLECVQDMDHENMFWYRQDPGLGLRLIYFSYDVKMKEKGDIPEGYSVSREKKERFSLILESASTNQTSMYLCASSSGTPVDTQYFGPGTRLTVL.

This clonotype was counted ten times or more. The chain couples TRBV27 to TRBJ2-7; 9 positions match TRBD1. The CDR3 covers 15 residues. Losses at the gene ends were 3 bases for V and 1 base for J; bases not matched to a gene: 4. The germline V gene has CDR1 MNHEY and CDR2 SMNVEV (reference sequence). The CDR3 DNA sequence: TGTGCCAGCAGTTTTGGGGGGACAGGGTCCTACGAGCAGTACTTC. The encoded protein is CASSFGGTGSYEQYF.

This clonotype was seen at least ten times. This chain uses TRBV3-1 with TRBJ2-3; 7 bases line up with TRBD1. This CDR3 has 14 residues. The J segment lost 5 bases and the V segment lost 4 bases, leaving 6 bases of the junction unmatched. CDR1 is LGHDT, CDR2 YNNKEL, per germline (reference sequence). CDR3 residues: CASSLSQGRDTQYF. DNA for the CDR3: TGTGCCAGCAGCCTCTCACAGGGGAGAGATACGCAGTATTTT.

This clonotype came up many times. The chain joins TRBV7-3 to TRBJ2-3, with 9 bases matching TRBD2. With 5 bases clipped from V and 2 bases from J, the junction kept 5 bases outside the gene matches. CDR1 and CDR2 (germline): SGHTA, FQGTGA. The CDR3 sequence is 15 residues long. The CDR3 DNA reads TGTGCCAGCAGCGCTAGCGGGGATCCCACAGATACGCAGTATTTT. It specifies CASSASGDPTDTQYF.

This clonotype was seen a single time. V and J are TRBV9 and TRBJ2-2, with 7 bases aligning to TRBD2. The length of the CDR3 is 16 residues. Germline V CDR1 and CDR2: SGDLS, YYNGEE. J gave up 2 bases and V 5 bases, and 9 bases lay outside the gene matches. Here the CDR3 reads CASRGAGDGNTGELFF. As DNA, the CDR3 is TGTGCCAGCAGGGGCGCGGGGGACGGCAACACCGGGGAGCTGTTTTTT.

CDR3 sequence (DNA): TGTGCCACCAGCGGGGGGGCGGAGAATGAGCAGTTCTTC. Its translation is CATSGGAENEQFF. The chain carries TRBV15 and TRBJ2-1, with D tentatively TRBD2 (7 bases). The germline V gene encodes CDR1 LNHNV and CDR2 YYDKDF (reference sequence). This CDR3 has 13 residues. Between the trimmed V and J ends, which lost 5 bases and 7 bases, there was a span of 12 bases.

This clonotype appeared once. A clone one base away is much larger, so this may be a read error. This chain's CDR3 is CASSQVQGVDGYTF. CDR3 coding DNA: TGTGCCAGCAGCCAAGTACAGGGCGTAGATGGCTACACCTTC. The V and J genes are TRBV3-1 and TRBJ1-2, with D possibly being TRBD1 (6 bases). The ends were cut back, 1 base at V and 6 bases at J, with 12 bases in the middle. Germline V lookup: CDR1 LGHDT, CDR2 YNNKEL (reference sequence). The length of the CDR3 is 14 residues.

This clonotype was seen repeatedly, ten times or more. The chain recombines TRBV7-3 with TRBJ1-1, with D possibly TRBD1 on 6 matching bases. The CDR3 has 15 amino acids. The V and J ends lost 5 bases and 1 base respectively, with 14 bases between them. Germline V gives CDR1 SGHTA, CDR2 FQGTGA. CDR3 bases: TGTGCCAGCAGCCAAAGCGGGACACAGAACACTGAAGCTTTCTTT. This sequence encodes CASSQSGTQNTEAFF.

The chain is built from TRBV19 and TRBJ2-1, with D perhaps matching TRBD1 or TRBD2 (5 bases each). The CDR3 spans 16 residues. The V and J ends lost 7 bases and 10 bases respectively, with 26 bases between them. The germline gives CDR1 LNHDA, CDR2 SQIVND (reference sequence). The CDR3 sequence is CASIPSTGTPAQEQFF. As DNA, the CDR3 is TGTGCCAGTATCCCCTCCACCGGGACCCCCGCGCAGGAGCAGTTCTTC.

This clonotype occurred many times. The gene calls are TRBV20-1 and TRBJ1-2; D unclear. Deletions cut 7 bases from V and 3 bases from J, with 18 bases between. The V gene's germline CDR1 is DFQATT and CDR2 SNEGSKA (reference sequence). The CDR3 has 14 amino acids. The CDR3 region is CSVPQTTEDYGYTF. CDR3 bases: TGCAGTGTTCCACAAACAACAGAGGACTATGGCTACACCTTC.

This clonotype has a handful of counts. The chain joins TRBV24-1 to TRBJ2-5; D is ambiguous. The CDR3 loop spans 13 amino acids. Trimming took off 9 bases at V and 4 bases at J, with 14 bases between the two ends. From germline, CDR1 is KGHDR and CDR2 SFDVKD. The CDR3 loop is CATQPSNRETQYF. For the CDR3, the DNA is TGTGCCACCCAACCCTCGAACCGAGAGACCCAGTACTTC.

This clonotype was detected ten times or more. The CDR3 DNA is TGTGCCAGGGGGGCGGGGTCGGCTTTTAATGAGCAGTTCTTC. This encodes CARGAGSAFNEQFF. V usage is TRBV2 and J usage is TRBJ2-1; D may match TRBD1 or TRBD2 (6 bases each). The germline V and J ends were trimmed by 9 bases and 7 bases, with 19 bases remaining between them. From germline, CDR1 is SNHLY and CDR2 FYNNEI. The CDR3 loop spans 14 amino acids.

This clonotype was detected ten times or more. Here the CDR3 reads CASSLAGQPNTGELFF. CDR3 nucleotide sequence: TGCGCCAGCAGCTTGGCCGGCCAGCCGAACACCGGGGAGCTGTTTTTT. The chain joins TRBV5-1 to TRBJ2-2; D remains unclear. Trimming pared 0 bases from V and 0 bases from J, leaving 9 bases between. Germline CDR1 is SGHRS and CDR2 is YFSETQ. The CDR3 length is 16 residues.

This clonotype occurred a few times. The chain employs TRBV10-3 and TRBJ2-3; no clear D gene. The CDR3 spans 12 residues. Germline assignment: CDR1 ENHRY and CDR2 SYGVKD. V lost 3 bases and J lost 0, with 1 base in between. Written as DNA, the CDR3 is TGTGCCATCAGTGACAGCACAGATACGCAGTATTTT. Residues: CAISDSTDTQYF.

V is TRBV6-1 and J is TRBJ2-7; a possible D gene is TRBD1 (6 bases). V lost 3 bases, J lost 1 base, and 13 bases lay in between. The CDR3 sequence is 15 residues long. Per the germline V gene, CDR1 is MNHNS and CDR2 is SASEGT. The CDR3 bases are TGTGCCAGCAGTGACCCCAGGGGCGAGTCCTACGAGCAGTACTTC. This translates into CASSDPRGESYEQYF.

As to this clonotype: A much larger clone sits a single nucleotide away, making a read error possible. The DNA of the CDR3 is TGTGCCAGCAGTCCACGTCTAAACACCGGGGAGCTGTTTTTT. This sequence encodes CASSPRLNTGELFF. This rearrangement joins TRBV12-3 or TRBV12-4 to TRBJ2-2; D unclear. CDR3 length: 14 amino acids. V was pared by 5 bases and J by 2 bases, with 9 bases between.

This clonotype has ten or more counts. The rearrangement links TRBV6-1 to TRBJ2-5, with a tentative D call TRBD2 (7 bases). The length of the CDR3 is 14 residues. Trimming took off 10 bases at V and 5 bases at J, with 20 bases between the two ends. Germline V lookup: CDR1 MNHNS, CDR2 SASEGT. CDR3 sequence (DNA): TGTGCCACGCGAGGGAGGGGGTCGACGGAGACCCAGTACTTC. Amino acid sequence: CATRGRGSTETQYF.

Ten or more counts support this clonotype. The rearrangement uses TRBV13 and TRBJ1-2; no reliable D call. The CDR3 consists of 12 residues. V was pared by 4 bases and J by 5 bases, with 8 bases between. In germline, CDR1 is PRHDT, CDR2 FYEKMQ (reference sequence). For the CDR3, the DNA is TGTGCCAGCAGCTGGGTTGATTATGGCTACACCTTC. Its protein product is CASSWVDYGYTF.

This clonotype was observed many times. The genes are TRBV11-2 and TRBJ2-1; 10 positions agree with TRBD2. CDR3 length: 16 residues. After removal of 6 bases from V and 4 bases from J, the junction contained 9 bases not matched to a gene. Germline assignment: CDR1 SGHAT and CDR2 FQNNGV. CDR3 sequence (DNA): TGTGCCAGCAGATCTATAGCGGGGGGCCCTTACAATGAGCAGTTCTTC. Protein product: CASRSIAGGPYNEQFF.

This clonotype was detected many times. This chain's CDR3 is CASNNRVETQYF. The CDR3 bases are TGTGCCAGCAACAACAGGGTTGAGACCCAGTACTTC. The V gene is TRBV3-1, the J gene TRBJ2-5; TRBD1 might be the D (6 bases). Trimming pared 7 bases from V and 5 bases from J, leaving 11 bases between. This CDR3 is 12 amino acids long. CDR1 is LGHDT, CDR2 YNNKEL, per germline (reference sequence).

This clonotype has just a few counts. The V call is TRBV12-3 or TRBV12-4, the J call TRBJ2-1; 7 bases align to TRBD2. The J segment lost 10 bases and the V segment lost 2 bases, leaving 17 bases of the junction unmatched. The CDR3 is 17 residues long. Here the CDR3 DNA reads TGTGCCAGCAGTTTAAAGGGTATGTCACCGGGCGGGAGCGAGCAGTTCTTC. The encoded protein is CASSLKGMSPGGSEQFF.

V is TRBV7-8 and J is TRBJ1-2; D is ambiguous. Germline values: CDR1 SGHVS, CDR2 FQNEAQ. V was trimmed by 0 bases and J by 3 bases, leaving 14 bases between them. This CDR3 is built from 16 residues. CDR3 nucleotides: TGTGCCAGCAGCTTAGCAATACGGGAATATGACTATGGCTACACCTTC. Translating gives CASSLAIREYDYGYTF.

This clonotype was counted only a few times. One end of the junction varies from germline; a read error may be responsible. The V call is TRBV2, the J call TRBJ1-1; TRBD1 matches 7 bases. This CDR3 has 15 residues. In germline, CDR1 is SNHLY, CDR2 FYNNEI. CDR3 sequence reads: CDSSAHRERGLEAFF. In DNA, the CDR3 is TGTGACAGCAGCGCCCACAGGGAGAGGGGGCTTGAAGCTTTCTTT.

At least ten counts were recorded for this clonotype. V is TRBV13 and J is TRBJ2-7; 9 bases line up with TRBD1. Germline values: CDR1 PRHDT, CDR2 FYEKMQ (reference sequence). The V segment lost 0 bases and the J segment 4 bases; nucleotides outside the gene matches: 7. The CDR3 spans 16 residues. CDR3 DNA sequence: TGTGCCAGCAGCTTAGGCCCGGACAGGGGCGGATACGAGCAGTACTTC. Translation: CASSLGPDRGGYEQYF.